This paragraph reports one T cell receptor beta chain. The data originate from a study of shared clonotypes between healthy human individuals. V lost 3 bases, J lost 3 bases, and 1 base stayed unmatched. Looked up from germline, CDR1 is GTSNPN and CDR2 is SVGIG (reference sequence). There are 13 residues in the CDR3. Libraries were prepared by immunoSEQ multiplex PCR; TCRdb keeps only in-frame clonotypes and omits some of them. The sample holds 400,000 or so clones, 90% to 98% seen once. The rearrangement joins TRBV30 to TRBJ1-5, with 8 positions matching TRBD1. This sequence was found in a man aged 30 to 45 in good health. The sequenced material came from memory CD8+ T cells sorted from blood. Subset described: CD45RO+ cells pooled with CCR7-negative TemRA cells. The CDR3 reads CAWSRGPNQPQHF. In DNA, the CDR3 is TGTGCCTGGAGCAGGGGGCCCAATCAGCCCCAGCATTTT.